This T cell receptor beta chain was retrieved from a study of blood T cells in healthy people across ages. On the study more broadly: For every two T cells, template switching captured about one barcoded beta molecule. General study findings and limits: Without sorted subsets, naive and antigen-experienced compartments could not be conclusively compared.

Germline V CDR1 and CDR2: SGHAT, FQNNGV. The CDR3 runs 15 residues. V lost 1 base to trimming and J lost 6 bases; unmatched junction nucleotides: 5. Turning to this clonotype: Its antigen is not identified.

Sample-barcoded 5' priming and a J-beta primer mix drove a second PCR of 7 to 11 cycles. TCRdb reprocessed the 5' RACE reads via MiXCR and lists one record per CDR3 protein. This sample has over 500,000 distinct CDR3 sequences; roughly half occur once, and the top ten carry about 13%. The rearrangement uses TRBV11-2 and TRBJ2-1; 8 bases are shared with TRBD2. The clonotype comes from a woman of 80 years or more in good health. Source material: blood. CDR3 DNA sequence: TGTGCCAGCAGCTTAGCGGGGGGGCCTTTCAATGAGCAGTTCTTC. Translation: CASSLAGGPFNEQFF. The variable domain in full, with the rest retrieved from reference TRBV11-2 and TRBJ2-1, is EAGVAQSPRYKIIEKRQSVAFWCNPISGHATLYWYQQILGQGPKLLIQFQNNGVVDDSQLPKDRFSAERLKGVDSTLKIQPAKLEDSAVYLCASSLAGGPFNEQFFGPGTRLTVL.